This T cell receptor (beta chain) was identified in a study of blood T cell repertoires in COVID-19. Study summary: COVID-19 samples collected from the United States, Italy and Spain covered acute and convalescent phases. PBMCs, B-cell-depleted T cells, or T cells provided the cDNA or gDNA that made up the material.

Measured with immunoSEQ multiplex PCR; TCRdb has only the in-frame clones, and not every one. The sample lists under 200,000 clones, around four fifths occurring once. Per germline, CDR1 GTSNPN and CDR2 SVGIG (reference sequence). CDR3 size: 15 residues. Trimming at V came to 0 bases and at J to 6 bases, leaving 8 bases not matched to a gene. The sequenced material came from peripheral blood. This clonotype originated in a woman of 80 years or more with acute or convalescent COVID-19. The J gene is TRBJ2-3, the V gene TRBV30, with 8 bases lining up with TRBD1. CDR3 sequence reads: CAWSVTGGTGDTQYF. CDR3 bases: TGTGCCTGGAGTGTTACAGGGGGTACTGGGGATACGCAGTATTTT.